Listed below are T cell receptor beta chains from one sample, sequenced in a study of a mutant IDH1 vaccine in newly diagnosed glioma. Using immunoSEQ multiplex PCR, the repertoire was profiled, and TCRdb retains in-frame clones only, with some absent. The sample shows 50,000 to 75,000 clones, 75% to 95% of them seen only once. This specimen consisted of PBMCs, obtained from a glioma patient treated with radiotherapy, temozolomide or both. The receptors here all came from a man aged 50-59 years with glioma. CDR3s include the opening cysteine and the closing phenylalanine or tryptophan. Fields, in order: J gene, D gene, clone size, V gene, CDR3 protein, CDR3 DNA. D genes are given only for firm matches. Where a row states a size, it is once, few, many or the class of an expanded clone; other rows omit it.

TRBJ1-5 - - TRBV4-2 CASSIEGANQPQHF TGTGCCAGCAGCATTGAGGGAGCCAATCAGCCCCAGCATTTT
TRBJ2-2 TRBD1 - TRBV7-8 CATQDRGRTGELFF TGTGCCACCCAGGACAGGGGGCGCACCGGGGAGCTGTTTTTT
TRBJ2-7 - - TRBV9 CASSVESWGGIYEQYF TGTGCCAGCAGCGTAGAGTCGTGGGGGGGCATTTACGAGCAGTACTTC
TRBJ2-6 - few TRBV19 CASTRGGGAGANVLTF TGTGCCAGTACCAGAGGAGGGGGGGCTGGGGCCAACGTCCTGACTTTC
TRBJ2-7 - - TRBV28 CASTKSFSYEQYF TGTGCCAGCACTAAGTCTTTCTCCTACGAGCAGTACTTC
TRBJ1-5 TRBD1 - TRBV28 CATLGQVYSNQPQHF TGTGCCACCCTCGGACAGGTTTATAGCAATCAGCCCCAGCATTTT
TRBJ2-2 - - TRBV30 CAWTVGHPTGELFF TGTGCCTGGACGGTGGGGCACCCAACCGGGGAGCTGTTTTTT
TRBJ2-3 TRBD2 - TRBV29-1 CSAAGWVAGSTDTQYF TGCAGCGCCGCCGGGTGGGTAGCGGGGAGCACAGATACGCAGTATTTT
TRBJ2-1 - - TRBV6-5 CATGEYNEQFF TGTGCCACGGGGGAGTACAATGAGCAGTTCTTC
TRBJ2-7 TRBD1 - TRBV7-2 CASSLGTGPTYEQYF TGTGCCAGCAGCCTGGGGACAGGGCCGACCTACGAGCAGTACTTC
TRBJ2-6 - - TRBV27 CASSLSAEASGANVLTF TGTGCCAGCAGTTTATCGGCAGAGGCAAGCGGGGCCAACGTCCTGACTTTC
TRBJ1-5 TRBD1 - TRBV5-1 CASSSGQGGQPQHF TGCGCCAGCAGCTCTGGACAGGGTGGTCAGCCCCAGCATTTT
TRBJ2-7 TRBD1 once TRBV19 CASSIGTGTYEQYF TGTGCCAGTAGTATAGGGACAGGGACCTACGAGCAGTACTTC
TRBJ2-3 - - TRBV7-7 CASSFDGSTDTQYF TGTGCTAGCAGCTTCGACGGGAGCACAGATACGCAGTATTTT
TRBJ1-3 - - TRBV7-6 CASSLGGGRSTIYF TGTGCCAGCAGCTTAGGGGGGGGCCGCTCCACCATATATTTT
TRBJ1-1 - - TRBV5-1 CASSLDLGGGAEAFF TGCGCCAGCAGCTTGGACCTCGGGGGGGGCGCTGAAGCTTTCTTT
TRBJ2-7 - few TRBV7-8 CASGKRGSYEQYF TGTGCCAGCGGAAAAAGGGGCTCCTACGAGCAGTACTTC
TRBJ2-2 - - TRBV7-9 CASSLGVPGELFF TGTGCCAGCAGCTTAGGGGTTCCCGGGGAGCTGTTTTTT
TRBJ1-2 - - TRBV4-2 CASSQDGGYGYTF TGTGCCAGCAGCCAAGATGGTGGGTATGGCTACACCTTC
TRBJ2-7 - - TRBV7-8 CASNPDVTSYEQYF TGTGCCAGCAACCCAGACGTGACCTCCTACGAGCAGTACTTC
TRBJ2-7 TRBD2 once TRBV6-6 CASSSPSGSPYEQYF TGTGCCAGCAGTTCCCCTAGCGGGAGTCCCTACGAGCAGTACTTC
TRBJ2-5 - - TRBV7-9 CASSAREEETQYF TGTGCCAGCAGCGCCAGGGAGGAAGAGACCCAGTACTTC
TRBJ1-5 - - TRBV19 CASSISLVRYTDSDNQPQHF TGTGCCAGTAGTATCTCTCTCGTTCGTTATACAGACTCCGACAATCAGCCCCAGCATTTT
TRBJ1-5 - - TRBV5-1 CASREGVGGNQPQHF TGCGCCAGCAGAGAGGGGGTGGGGGGCAATCAGCCCCAGCATTTT
TRBJ2-3 - - TRBV5-1 CASSRETDTQYF TGCGCCAGCAGCCGGGAGACAGATACGCAGTATTTT
TRBJ2-6 - - TRBV18 CASSPRDNHHSGANVLTF TGTGCCAGCTCACCTCGGGACAACCACCACTCTGGGGCCAACGTCCTGACTTTC
TRBJ2-7 - - TRBV7-9 CASSYPTDYEQYF TGTGCCAGCAGCTACCCGACAGACTACGAGCAGTACTTC
TRBJ1-2 - - TRBV7-3 CASSLGRGMRGYTF TGTGCCAGCAGCTTAGGTCGGGGGATGCGGGGCTACACCTTC
TRBJ1-3 - - TRBV9 CASGQEGVSGNTIYF TGTGCCAGCGGCCAGGAGGGGGTGTCTGGAAACACCATATATTTT
TRBJ2-7 - - TRBV9 CASSAALWSYEQYF TGTGCCAGCAGCGCGGCCCTTTGGTCCTACGAGCAGTACTTC
TRBJ1-2 - - TRBV27 CASSLLAGNDF TGTGCCAGCAGTTTATTGGCAGGGAATGACTTC
TRBJ1-5 TRBD1 - TRBV10-2 CASSPGTGSGNQPQHF TGCGCCAGCAGCCCCGGGACAGGGTCGGGCAATCAGCCCCAGCATTTT
TRBJ2-3 TRBD2 - TRBV30 CAWSWGGASTDTQYF TGTGCCTGGTCTTGGGGAGGGGCAAGCACAGATACGCAGTATTTT
TRBJ2-7 - - TRBV5-1 CASSLDRGYYEQYF TGCGCCAGCAGCTTGGATAGGGGATACTACGAGCAGTACTTC
TRBJ1-2 - - TRBV25-1 CASSPFGGSDYGYTF TGTGCCAGCAGTCCATTCGGGGGTAGTGACTATGGCTACACCTTC
TRBJ2-7 - - TRBV6-6 CASSTNQGSHEQYF TGTGCCAGCAGCACGAATCAGGGGAGCCACGAGCAGTACTTC
TRBJ1-1 - - TRBV18 CASSPIGENTEAFF TGTGCCAGCTCACCAATTGGAGAGAACACTGAAGCTTTCTTT
TRBJ2-7 TRBD2 - TRBV18 CASSVSYGTSSGEQYF TGTGCCAGCTCCGTCTCCTACGGGACTAGCTCAGGGGAGCAGTACTTC
TRBJ2-3 TRBD1 - TRBV28 CASRGQGTDTQYF TGTGCCAGCCGAGGACAGGGGACAGATACGCAGTATTTT
TRBJ2-1 TRBD1 - TRBV10-2 CASSDGRGQPISSSYNEQFF TGCGCCAGCAGTGATGGTCGGGGACAGCCCATCTCTAGCTCCTACAATGAGCAGTTCTTC
TRBJ2-7 TRBD2 - TRBV7-9 CASSSQPREEKSF TGTGCCAGCAGCTCCCAACCCCGGGAGGAAAAGTCCTTC
TRBJ2-3 TRBD1 - TRBV30 CAWSLTGGRADTQYF TGTGCCTGGAGTCTCACAGGGGGTAGGGCAGATACGCAGTATTTT
TRBJ2-2 TRBD2 - TRBV27 CASSESAGGFMNTGELFF TGTGCCAGCAGCGAATCGGCGGGAGGGTTTATGAACACCGGGGAGCTGTTTTTT
TRBJ1-3 - - TRBV5-1 CASNEGIPGNTIYF TGCGCCAGCAATGAGGGAATCCCTGGAAACACCATATATTTT
TRBJ1-2 - - TRBV6-1 CAGHEGSGLYGYTF TGTGCCGGCCACGAGGGGAGCGGGCTCTATGGCTACACCTTC
TRBJ2-1 - - TRBV28 CASSRSRGAGNNEQFF TGTGCCAGCAGTCGATCTAGGGGGGCTGGGAACAATGAGCAGTTCTTC
TRBJ2-1 - - TRBV5-1 CASSSERGNNNEQFF TGCGCCAGCAGCTCGGAAAGGGGCAACAACAATGAGCAGTTCTTC
TRBJ2-7 - - TRBV11-2 CASSSWTSEQYF TGTGCCAGCAGCTCGTGGACAAGCGAGCAGTACTTC
TRBJ2-7 TRBD1 - TRBV6-5 CASRRQGGFYEQYF TGTGCCAGCAGGCGACAGGGGGGTTTCTACGAGCAGTACTTC
TRBJ1-1 - - TRBV27 CASSPWQLNTEAFF TGTGCCAGCAGTCCCTGGCAATTGAACACTGAAGCTTTCTTT
TRBJ1-2 TRBD1 - TRBV4-1 CASSQPRTGTEGYTF TGCGCCAGCAGCCAGCCCCGAACCGGGACAGAGGGCTACACCTTC
TRBJ2-7 - - TRBV30 CAWAGTAPPSEQYF TGTGCCTGGGCAGGGACGGCACCTCCGAGCGAGCAGTACTTC
TRBJ1-3 - once TRBV7-6 CASSLAERKPSGNTIYF TGTGCCAGCAGCTTAGCGGAGCGGAAACCCTCTGGAAACACCATATATTTT
TRBJ2-3 - - TRBV7-2 CASSLVALRTDTQYF TGTGCCAGCAGCTTAGTAGCTCTACGCACAGATACGCAGTATTTT
TRBJ2-2 - - TRBV9 CASSVVGAGELFF TGTGCCAGCAGCGTAGTGGGGGCCGGGGAGCTGTTTTTT